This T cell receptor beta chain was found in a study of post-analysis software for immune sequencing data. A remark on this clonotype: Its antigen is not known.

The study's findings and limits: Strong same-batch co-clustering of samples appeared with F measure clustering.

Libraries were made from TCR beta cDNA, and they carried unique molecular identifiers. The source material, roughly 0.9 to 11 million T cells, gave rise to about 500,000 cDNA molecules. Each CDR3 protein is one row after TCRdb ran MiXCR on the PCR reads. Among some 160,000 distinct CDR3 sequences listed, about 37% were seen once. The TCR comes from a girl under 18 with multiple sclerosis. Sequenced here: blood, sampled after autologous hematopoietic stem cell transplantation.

CDR3 amino acids: CATSDGRTGGNGYTF. The CDR3 bases are TGTGCCACCAGTGACGGACGGACAGGGGGCAATGGCTACACCTTC. This chain connects TRBV24-1 to TRBJ1-2, with 11 bases aligning to TRBD1. Trimming removed 4 bases from V and 6 bases from J; junction bases left unmatched: 6. CDR1 and CDR2 from the germline V gene are KGHDR and SFDVKD. CDR3 length equals 15 residues.